Shown below are 19 T cell receptor beta chains from a single sample sequenced in a study of T cell responses to AZD1222 COVID-19 vaccine. Produced via immunoSEQ multiplex PCR; TCRdb's table is partial and in-frame only. The data contain around 60,000 clones, 70% to 90% of them singletons. Sequenced here: peripheral blood, sampled on day 0 of AZD1222 vaccination. The receptor source for this set is an adult in good health.

This clone was seen a single time. The V call is TRBV4-2, the J call TRBJ1-3; D not certain. Germline CDR1 LGHNA, CDR2 YNFKEQ. The CDR3 has 15 residues. V was pared by 0 bases and J by 3 bases, with 9 bases between. CDR3: CASSQELSGGNTIYF. CDR3 coding DNA: TGTGCCAGCAGCCAAGAATTGAGTGGTGGAAACACCATATATTTT.

The V call is TRBV6-6, the J call TRBJ2-6; the match to TRBD1 covers 8 bases. The CDR3 consists of 16 residues. Germline CDR1 is MNHNY and CDR2 is SVGAGI (reference sequence). J gave up 2 bases and V 6 bases, and 6 bases lay outside the gene matches. CDR3 coding DNA: TGTGCCAGCAGAGGACAGGGAAGTGCTGGGGCCAACGTCCTGACTTTC. Its protein is CASRGQGSAGANVLTF.

The rearrangement joins TRBV19 to TRBJ2-2; D gene uncertain. The CDR3 extends over 15 amino acids. The V end was cut by 4 bases, the J end by 0 bases, with 9 bases between. The germline gives CDR1 LNHDA, CDR2 SQIVND (reference sequence). CDR3 coding DNA: TGTGCCAGTAGTAGTCTGGCTACGAACACCGGGGAGCTGTTTTTT. Translating gives CASSSLATNTGELFF.

The genes are TRBV19 and TRBJ2-7; 10 bases agree with TRBD2. The germline gives CDR1 LNHDA, CDR2 SQIVND (reference sequence). This CDR3 spans 14 amino acids. V trimming: 3 bases; J trimming: 6 bases; junction bases outside the gene matches: 5. DNA for the CDR3: TGTGCCAGTAGTATCAGCGGGGGGGCCGGCGAGCAGTACTTC. Its translation: CASSISGGAGEQYF.

J is TRBJ1-2 and V is TRBV14; tentatively, D is TRBD1 (6 bases). In germline, CDR1 is SGHDN, CDR2 FVKESK. CDR3 length: 18 amino acids. Trimming shortened V by 0 bases and J by 2 bases, and 19 bases separated the two germline ends. The DNA for the CDR3 is TGTGCCAGCAGCCAAGATGGTCGTTGGGACACACAGAACTATGGCTACACCTTC. Its protein is CASSQDGRWDTQNYGYTF. Looking up the rest from reference TRBV14 and TRBJ1-2 gives the full variable domain: EAGVTQFPSHSVIEKGQTVTLRCDPISGHDNLYWYRRVMGKEIKFLLHFVKESKQDESGMPNNRFLAERTGGTYSTLKVQPAELEDSGVYFCASSQDGRWDTQNYGYTFGSGTRLTVV.

The J gene is TRBJ1-5, the V gene TRBV6-2 or TRBV6-3, with TRBD1 as a possible D gene (6 bases). Deletions cut 0 bases from V and 5 bases from J, with 14 bases between. The CDR3 has 16 amino acids. Looked up from germline, CDR1 is MNHEY and CDR2 is SVGEGT. The CDR3 coding sequence is TGTGCCAGCAGTTACTCGAGGTCGGCAGGGGATCAGCCCCAGCATTTT. This codes for CASSYSRSAGDQPQHF.

J is TRBJ2-6 and V is TRBV18; D gene unclear. The CDR3 has 13 amino acids. V was pared by 0 bases and J by 16 bases, with 13 bases between. CDR1 is KGHSH, CDR2 LQKENI, per germline. The CDR3 nucleotides are TGTGCCAGCTCACCACCGTGGTCGCCGGTACTGACTTTC. It yields the protein CASSPPWSPVLTF.

This chain connects TRBV19 to TRBJ1-1; D may be TRBD1 (5 bases). V was pared by 5 bases and J by 4 bases, with 20 bases between. Germline V CDR1 and CDR2: LNHDA, SQIVND (reference sequence). The CDR3 has 16 residues. The CDR3 spells CASSLLQAVVGTEAFF. Here the CDR3 DNA reads TGTGCCAGTAGTCTTCTACAGGCCGTTGTGGGCACTGAAGCTTTCTTT.

The chain recombines TRBV3-1 (or the pseudogene TRBV3-2) with TRBJ1-1; 7 bases agree with TRBD1. The ends lost 3 bases at V and 2 bases at J; junction bases unmatched: 9. The CDR3 has 16 amino acids. CDR1 is LGHDT and CDR2 is YNNKEL in the germline V gene (reference sequence). The CDR3 nucleotides read TGTGCCAGCAGCCATGGGGACAGAAGAGGTAACACTGAAGCTTTCTTT. Its protein is CASSHGDRRGNTEAFF.

The chain joins TRBV15 to TRBJ1-5; 8 nucleotides agree with TRBD1. The CDR3 has 14 amino acids. V trimming: 5 bases; J trimming: 5 bases; junction bases outside the gene matches: 5. Germline V gene sequence: CDR1 LNHNV, CDR2 YYDKDF (reference sequence). DNA of the CDR3: TGTGCCACCAGCCAACGGACAGGGCATCAGCCCCAGCATTTT. Its translation: CATSQRTGHQPQHF.

The V gene is TRBV6-5, the J gene TRBJ1-3; no reliable D call. This CDR3 is 13 amino acids long. Germline V gene data show CDR1 as MNHEY and CDR2 as SVGAGI. V was trimmed by 6 bases and J by 1 base, leaving 7 bases between them. CDR3 coding DNA: TGTGCCAGCAGCACAACTTCTGGAAACACCATATATTTT. Its protein product is CASSTTSGNTIYF.

This clone has just one count. The J gene is TRBJ1-2, the V gene TRBV27; TRBD1 aligns across 7 bases. Trimming cost V 2 bases and J 4 bases; bases outside gene matches: 13. The germline CDR1 and CDR2 sequences are MNHEY and SMNVEV (reference sequence). The CDR3 extends over 17 amino acids. CDR3 amino acids: CASSLHIGTVVGYGYTF. The CDR3 DNA reads TGTGCCAGCAGTTTACATATCGGGACAGTTGTCGGCTATGGCTACACCTTC.

The rearrangement uses TRBV7-3 and TRBJ1-6; D is ambiguous. Germline values: CDR1 SGHTA, CDR2 FQGTGA. Deletions cut 1 base from V and 7 bases from J, with 11 bases between. CDR3 size: 15 residues. As DNA, the CDR3 is TGTGCCAGCAGCTTAAGGGCAGCGGGGAATTCACCCCTCCACTTT. Its protein is CASSLRAAGNSPLHF. Full variable domain (remainder filled in from reference TRBV7-3 and TRBJ1-6): GAGVSQTPSNKVTEKGKYVELRCDPISGHTALYWYRQSLGQGPEFLIYFQGTGAADDSGLPNDRFFAVRPEGSVSTLKIQRTERGDSAVYLCASSLRAAGNSPLHFGNGTRLTVT.

The chain links TRBV18 to TRBJ2-3, with D perhaps TRBD1 (5 bases). The CDR3 totals 15 residues. Looked up from germline, CDR1 is KGHSH and CDR2 is LQKENI. Trimming cost V 3 bases and J 7 bases, with 17 bases left between them. CDR3 sequence reads: CASSPAAGREYTQYF. DNA for the CDR3: TGTGCCAGCTCACCCGCGGCAGGGCGCGAGTATACGCAGTATTTT.

The chain couples TRBV2 to TRBJ2-2, with D perhaps assigned TRBD1 or TRBD2 (5 bases each). Trimming left V 5 bases short and J 6 bases short, with 7 bases between. The germline V gene encodes CDR1 SNHLY and CDR2 FYNNEI. The CDR3 loop spans 12 amino acids. CDR3 sequence: CASSLGAGELFF. CDR3 in DNA: TGTGCCAGCAGTCTGGGGGCCGGGGAGCTGTTTTTT.

This chain uses TRBV27 with TRBJ2-2, with D perhaps assigned TRBD1 or TRBD2 (6 bases each). CDR1 and CDR2 from the germline V gene are MNHEY and SMNVEV (reference sequence). The V gene lost 4 bases and the J gene lost 4 bases, with 22 bases spanning the gap. The CDR3 is 18 residues long. The CDR3 sequence: CASSSRGQGFAGTGELFF. CDR3 coding DNA: TGTGCCAGCAGTTCCCGGGGGCAGGGGTTCGCGGGCACCGGGGAGCTGTTTTTT.

V and J are TRBV20-1 and TRBJ2-5; 13 nucleotides align to TRBD2. CDR3 length: 15 residues. J was trimmed by 5 bases and V by 3 bases; bases with no gene match: 6. Germline loops: CDR1 DFQATT, CDR2 SNEGSKA (reference sequence). CDR3 DNA: TGCAGTGCTAGTAGACTAGCGGGGGGAAGGGAGACCCAGTACTTC. It codes for CSASRLAGGRETQYF.

V gene TRBV6-5 combines with J gene TRBJ1-2; TRBD1 aligns across 7 bases. Germline V CDR1 and CDR2: MNHEY, SVGAGI. Trimming cost V 7 bases and J 5 bases; bases outside gene matches: 7. The CDR3 is made up of 13 amino acids. The CDR3 here is CASTLTTGYGYTF. The CDR3 coding sequence is TGTGCCAGCACCCTCACGACAGGGTATGGCTACACCTTC.

This clone occurred a few times. The rearrangement links TRBV4-1 to TRBJ1-6; 11 bases agree with TRBD1. V lost 4 bases, J lost 0 bases, and 5 bases stayed unmatched. Per germline, CDR1 MGHRA and CDR2 YSYEKL. The CDR3 loop spans 18 amino acids. CDR3 sequence reads: CASSPRTGGTSYNSPLHF. The DNA of the CDR3 is TGCGCCAGCAGCCCCCGGACAGGGGGCACCTCCTATAATTCACCCCTCCACTTT.